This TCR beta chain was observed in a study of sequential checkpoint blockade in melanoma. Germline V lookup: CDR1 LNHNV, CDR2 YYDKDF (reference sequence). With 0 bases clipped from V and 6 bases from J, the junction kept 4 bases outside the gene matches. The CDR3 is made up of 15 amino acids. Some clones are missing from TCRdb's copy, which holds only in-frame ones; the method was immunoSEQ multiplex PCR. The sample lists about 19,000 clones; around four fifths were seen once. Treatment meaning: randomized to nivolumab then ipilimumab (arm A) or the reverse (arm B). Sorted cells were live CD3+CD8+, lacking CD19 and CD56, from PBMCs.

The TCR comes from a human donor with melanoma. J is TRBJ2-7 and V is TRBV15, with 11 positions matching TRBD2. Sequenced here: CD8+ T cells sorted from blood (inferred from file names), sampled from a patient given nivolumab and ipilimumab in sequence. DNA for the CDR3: TGTGCCACCAGCAGAGAGGATAGCGGGAGGGTCGAGCAGTACTTC. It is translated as CATSREDSGRVEQYF.